One sample yielded the 24 T cell receptor beta chains listed below, sequenced in a study of T-cell reconstitution after alpha-beta-depleted transplantation in children. A TCRbeta library incorporating unique molecular identifiers was prepared. From the PCR reads, TCRdb called clonotypes with MiXCR, one entry per CDR3 protein. The sample lists 170,000 or so distinct CDR3 sequences, approximately 6.8% occurring once. The sample was PBMCs from the stem cell graft donor, taken from the stem cell graft. The source is a human donor who donated a stem cell graft to a child with Wiskott-Aldrich syndrome.

The gene calls are TRBV15 and TRBJ2-5, with no clear D. This CDR3 is 14 amino acids long. Trimming took 7 bases from V and 0 from J, leaving 12 bases between them. Germline lookup yields CDR1 LNHNV and CDR2 YYDKDF (reference sequence). The DNA of the CDR3 is TGTGCCACCACCGACGGTCAGTACCAAGAGACCCAGTACTTC. Translation: CATTDGQYQETQYF.

This clonotype was recorded at least ten times. The chain has TRBV12-3 or TRBV12-4 and TRBJ1-1, with a weak D call TRBD1 (5 bases). V lost 6 bases, J lost 5 bases, and 16 bases lay in between. The CDR3 has 14 residues. The CDR3, as DNA: TGTGCCAGCAGCCCGGGGACTATCAGGACTGAAGCTTTCTTT. It codes for CASSPGTIRTEAFF.

This clonotype appeared a few times. The rearrangement uses TRBV5-1 and TRBJ2-2; D possibly corresponds to TRBD1 (5 bases). Germline lookup yields CDR1 SGHRS and CDR2 YFSETQ. CDR3 length equals 15 residues. V dropped 4 bases and J dropped 5 bases, with 15 bases sitting between them. CDR3 sequence: CASSVDTELTGELFF. Written as DNA, the CDR3 is TGCGCCAGCAGCGTGGACACGGAACTTACCGGGGAGCTGTTTTTT.

This clonotype has ten or more counts. The chain is built from TRBV6-5 and TRBJ1-4; 8 nucleotides line up with TRBD1. Germline loops: CDR1 MNHEY, CDR2 SVGAGI. With 0 bases clipped from V and 5 bases from J, the junction kept 14 bases outside the gene matches. The CDR3 runs 19 residues. CDR3 sequence reads: CASSYSSESGQGENEKLFF. The CDR3 nucleotides are TGTGCCAGCAGTTACTCTTCCGAGTCTGGACAGGGTGAAAATGAAAAACTGTTTTTT.

This clonotype was counted many times. The chain joins TRBV12-3 or TRBV12-4 to TRBJ1-2, with D perhaps matching TRBD1 (5 bases). V was trimmed by 5 bases and J by 8 bases, leaving 12 bases between them. The CDR3 is 12 amino acids. Written as DNA, the CDR3 is TGTGCCAGCAGTCCGGGGGGTAACGGCTACACCTTC. Amino acids: CASSPGGNGYTF.

This clonotype was seen ten or more times. The CDR3 DNA reads TGTGCCAGCAGCTTGGTCGGACTAGCGAAAGAGACCCAGTACTTC. Amino acid sequence: CASSLVGLAKETQYF. The genes are TRBV5-4 and TRBJ2-5; TRBD2 matches 9 bases. V dropped 0 bases and J dropped 3; count of bases not matched to a gene: 3. CDR3 length: 15 residues. Germline V gene sequence: CDR1 SGHNT, CDR2 YYREEE (reference sequence). Supplemented by reference TRBV5-4 and TRBJ2-5, the full variable domain reads ETGVTQSPTHLIKTRGQQVTLRCSSQSGHNTVSWYQQALGQGPQFIFQYYREEENGRGNFPPRFSGLQFPNYSSELNVNALELDDSALYLCASSLVGLAKETQYFGPGTRLLVL.

This clonotype was recorded once. This chain joins TRBV5-6 and TRBJ2-1; tentatively, D is TRBD2 (6 bases). The CDR3 has 14 residues. Germline CDR1 reads SGHDT; CDR2 reads YYEEEE. The V gene lost 9 bases and the J gene lost 10 bases, with 23 bases spanning the gap. The CDR3 DNA reads TGTGCCATGAGCCCGGGACTCCTCTTCGACGAGCAGTTCTTC. Amino acids: CAMSPGLLFDEQFF.

This clonotype came up many times. This sequence joins TRBV20-1 and TRBJ2-7; maybe TRBD1 (6 bases). The CDR3 has 14 amino acids. The germline CDR1 and CDR2 sequences are DFQATT and SNEGSKA (reference sequence). V lost 0 bases to trimming and J lost 7 bases, with 16 bases between them. CDR3 region: CSARDLGGAEEQYF. CDR3 sequence (DNA): TGCAGTGCTAGAGATCTAGGGGGAGCAGAGGAGCAGTACTTC.

In its sample, this clonotype was seen many times. The V call is TRBV2, the J call TRBJ2-5, with a weak D call TRBD1 (6 bases). Trimming shortened V by 6 bases and J by 5 bases, and 16 bases separated the two germline ends. Germline V gene data show CDR1 as SNHLY and CDR2 as FYNNEI. The CDR3 sequence is 14 residues long. The CDR3 is CASRGDRNRETQYF. The DNA of the CDR3 is TGTGCCAGCAGGGGAGACAGGAATAGGGAGACCCAGTACTTC.

This clonotype was recorded at least ten times. This chain links TRBV24-1 with TRBJ2-1; TRBD2 matches at 9 bases. The CDR3 sequence is 14 residues long. Germline CDR1 is KGHDR and CDR2 is SFDVKD. With 4 bases clipped from V and 9 bases from J, the junction kept 6 bases outside the gene matches. The CDR3 loop is CATSEAGGPGEQFF. The CDR3, as DNA: TGTGCCACCAGTGAGGCGGGAGGGCCGGGTGAGCAGTTCTTC.

This clonotype was observed at least ten times. The chain couples TRBV25-1 to TRBJ2-5; TRBD1 is a possible D gene (6 bases). The CDR3 contains 15 residues. Germline-derived CDR1 and CDR2 are MGHDK and SYGVNS. The V end was cut by 6 bases, the J end by 5 bases, with 19 bases between. CDR3 sequence: CASSLRDIPGETQYF. CDR3 DNA sequence: TGTGCCAGCAGCCTAAGGGACATTCCTGGGGAGACCCAGTACTTC.

This clonotype was recorded at least ten times. This chain links TRBV21-1 with TRBJ2-7; the table's D call, TRBD1, was not checked against the DNA. TRBV21-1 is flagged as a pseudogene. The CDR3 covers 15 residues. CDR3 residues: CASTPADQGLREQYF. The CDR3 nucleotides are TGTGCCAGCACCCCGGCGGACCAAGGATTGCGCGAGCAGTACTTC.

V and J are TRBV29-1 and TRBJ2-1; no firm D call. Trimming shortened V by 3 bases and J by 1 base, and 13 bases separated the two germline ends. The CDR3 runs 15 residues. Germline CDR1 reads SQVTM; CDR2 reads ANQGSEA. The CDR3 loop is CSVDLLGWSYNEQFF. In DNA, the CDR3 is TGCAGCGTTGACCTACTCGGGTGGTCCTACAATGAGCAGTTCTTC.

The chain recombines TRBV29-1 with TRBJ1-1; D is ambiguous. The V end was cut by 7 bases, the J end by 0 bases, with 6 bases between. This CDR3 contains 11 residues. The germline gives CDR1 SQVTM, CDR2 ANQGSEA. As DNA, the CDR3 is TGCAGCGCCGGTATGAACACTGAAGCTTTCTTT. Translation: CSAGMNTEAFF.

There are a few counts of this clonotype. This rearrangement joins TRBV5-1 to TRBJ2-3, with TRBD2 matching over 15 bases. Trimming removed 3 bases from V and 2 bases from J; junction bases left unmatched: 7. The CDR3 is 18 residues long. Germline assignment: CDR1 SGHRS and CDR2 YFSETQ. The DNA for the CDR3 is TGCGCCAGCAGCTACGGCGGACTAGCGGGGGGGGTCACAGATACGCAGTATTTT. Translated: CASSYGGLAGGVTDTQYF.

This clonotype showed up just a few times. The gene calls are TRBV7-2 and TRBJ2-7; tentative D call: TRBD1 (6 bases). V dropped 5 bases and J dropped 3 bases, with 23 bases sitting between them. CDR3 size: 17 residues. CDR1 and CDR2 from the germline V gene are SGHTA and FQGNSA. Written as DNA, the CDR3 is TGTGCCAGCAGCCAAATAAGTACAGGGACCAAAAGCTACGAGCAGTACTTC. Protein product: CASSQISTGTKSYEQYF. Full variable domain (remainder filled in from reference TRBV7-2 and TRBJ2-7): GAGVSQSPSNKVTEKGKDVELRCDPISGHTALYWYRQSLGQGLEFLIYFQGNSAPDKSGLPSDRFSAERTGGSVSTLTIQRTQQEDSAVYLCASSQISTGTKSYEQYFGPGTRLTVT.

This clonotype has at least ten counts. This sequence joins TRBV20-1 and TRBJ1-3, with D possibly TRBD1 on 5 matching bases. CDR3 length: 16 amino acids. Germline assignment: CDR1 DFQATT and CDR2 SNEGSKA (reference sequence). Between the trimmed V and J ends, which lost 0 bases and 7 bases, there was a span of 19 bases. For the CDR3, the DNA is TGCAGTGCTAGAGATCGAGGAAGGGAGGGGAGGAACACCATATATTTT. Its protein is CSARDRGREGRNTIYF.

In this sample, this clonotype turned up many times. The chain links TRBV20-1 to TRBJ2-5; D possibly uses TRBD1 or TRBD2 (6 bases each). The CDR3 runs 14 residues. Germline loops: CDR1 DFQATT, CDR2 SNEGSKA (reference sequence). Trimming cost V 3 bases and J 5 bases, with 16 bases left between them. Here the CDR3 reads CSASPNGGGETQYF. DNA of the CDR3: TGCAGTGCTAGCCCCAACGGGGGCGGGGAGACCCAGTACTTC.

This clonotype was seen repeatedly, ten times or more. J is TRBJ1-2 and V is TRBV29-1; D is undetermined. The CDR3 is 14 residues long. Germline V lookup: CDR1 SQVTM, CDR2 ANQGSEA. The V gene lost 3 bases and the J gene lost 4 bases, with 15 bases spanning the gap. CDR3 protein: CSVESLQQIYGYTF. In DNA form, the CDR3 reads TGCAGCGTTGAGTCCCTCCAACAGATCTATGGCTACACCTTC.

This clonotype was seen at least ten times. The chain is built from TRBV27 and TRBJ1-3; TRBD1 matches 7 bases. The J segment lost 4 bases and the V segment lost 10 bases, leaving 10 bases of the junction unmatched. CDR3 length: 14 residues. Germline loops: CDR1 MNHEY, CDR2 SMNVEV (reference sequence). The CDR3 DNA is TGTGCCACCAAACAGGGGATCAGCGGAAACACCATATATTTT. Its translation is CATKQGISGNTIYF.

J is TRBJ2-5 and V is TRBV29-1, with TRBD1 matching over 8 bases. V lost 7 bases to trimming and J lost 5 bases; unmatched junction nucleotides: 6. The germline CDR1 and CDR2 sequences are SQVTM and ANQGSEA. The CDR3 covers 12 residues. In DNA form, the CDR3 reads TGCAGCGCCGCAGGGGGCGAGGAGACCCAGTACTTC. Protein sequence: CSAAGGEETQYF.

This clonotype was seen at least ten times. CDR3 loop: CASSFAGVSNQPQHF. The CDR3 DNA is TGTGCCAGCAGTTTCGCAGGAGTTAGCAATCAGCCCCAGCATTTT. J is TRBJ1-5 and V is TRBV6-5; D remains unclear. The CDR3 loop spans 15 amino acids. Germline CDR1 is MNHEY and CDR2 is SVGAGI. V was cut by 4 bases and J by 0 bases, with 10 bases left in between.

The rearrangement joins TRBV29-1 to TRBJ2-2; D call uncertain. CDR1 SQVTM and CDR2 ANQGSEA come from the germline V gene. This CDR3 contains 12 residues. The V and J ends lost 4 bases and 3 bases respectively, with 6 bases between them. As DNA, the CDR3 is TGCAGCGTTGTATGGTACACCGGGGAGCTGTTTTTT. Translated, it gives CSVVWYTGELFF.

This clonotype showed up many times. This chain joins TRBV5-4 and TRBJ2-1; the match to TRBD2 covers 15 bases. CDR3 size: 19 residues. V lost 3 bases and J lost 0; bases outside the gene matches: 7. Germline loops: CDR1 SGHNT, CDR2 YYREEE (reference sequence). The CDR3 region has the DNA TGTGCCAGCAGCTCCCGGACTAGCGGGGGGGATCCCTCCTACAATGAGCAGTTCTTC. It translates to CASSSRTSGGDPSYNEQFF.